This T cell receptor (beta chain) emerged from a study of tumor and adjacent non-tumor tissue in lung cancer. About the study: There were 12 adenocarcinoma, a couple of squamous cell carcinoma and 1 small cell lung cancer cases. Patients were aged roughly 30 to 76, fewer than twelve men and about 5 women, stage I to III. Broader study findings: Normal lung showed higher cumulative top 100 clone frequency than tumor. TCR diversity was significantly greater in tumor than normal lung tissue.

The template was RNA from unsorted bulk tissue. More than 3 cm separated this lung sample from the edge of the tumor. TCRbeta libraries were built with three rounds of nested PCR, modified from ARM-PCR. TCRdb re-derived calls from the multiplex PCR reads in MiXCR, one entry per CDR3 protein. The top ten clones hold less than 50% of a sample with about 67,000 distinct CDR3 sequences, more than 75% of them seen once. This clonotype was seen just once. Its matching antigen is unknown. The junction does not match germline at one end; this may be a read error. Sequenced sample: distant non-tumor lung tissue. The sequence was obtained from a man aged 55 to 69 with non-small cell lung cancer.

For the CDR3, the DNA is TGTGCCATCTCAGGTGCGGAAACCCACACAGATACGCACTATTTT. Amino acids: CAISGAETHTDTHYF. The chain couples TRBV6-1 to TRBJ2-3; D not certain. The CDR3 is 15 amino acids. Germline lookup yields CDR1 MNHNS and CDR2 SASEGT.